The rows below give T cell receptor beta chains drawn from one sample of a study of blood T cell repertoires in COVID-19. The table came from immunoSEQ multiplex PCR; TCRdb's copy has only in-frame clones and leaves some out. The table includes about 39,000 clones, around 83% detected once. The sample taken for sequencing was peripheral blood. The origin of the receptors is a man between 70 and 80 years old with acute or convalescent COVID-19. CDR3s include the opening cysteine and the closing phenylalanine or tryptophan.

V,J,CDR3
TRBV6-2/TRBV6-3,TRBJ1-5,CASSYRNQPQHF
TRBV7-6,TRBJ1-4,CASSLLENEKLFF
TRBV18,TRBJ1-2,CASAPGTGSYGYTF
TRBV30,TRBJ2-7,CAWSTRQAVTGEQYF
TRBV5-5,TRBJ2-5,CASSSALAGGETQYF
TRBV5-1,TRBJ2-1,CASNQFSTSGSYNEQFF
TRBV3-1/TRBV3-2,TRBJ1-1,CASSLRTGGTEAFF
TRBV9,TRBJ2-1,CASSASPGQGSYNEQFF
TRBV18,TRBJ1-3,CASSQQSSSGNTIYF
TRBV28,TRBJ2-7,CASSQPATEEQYF
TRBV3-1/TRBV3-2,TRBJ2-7,CASSQFAKSLREQYF
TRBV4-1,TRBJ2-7,CASSQEVAGSYEQYF
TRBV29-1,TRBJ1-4,CSVDRGEEKLFF
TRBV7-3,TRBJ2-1,CASSAQGREGVEQFF
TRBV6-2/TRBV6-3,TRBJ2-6,CASSSGANVLTF
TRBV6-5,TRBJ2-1,CASTPTSGDYNEQFF
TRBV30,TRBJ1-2,CASTGSSRYGYTF